This T cell receptor (beta chain) derives from a study of OX40 agonist ivuxolimab in advanced cancers. Looking at the study overall: Two cutaneous melanoma patients and one hepatocellular carcinoma patient, three in all, had partial responses.

Whole-study findings and limits: Clonal expansion by week 6 occurred in CD4+ and CD8+ blood T cells (at 0.1 to 3.0 mg/kg).

The method was immunoSEQ multiplex PCR; TCRdb's version includes in-frame clones alone and lacks a portion of them. The sample records about 80,000 clones, roughly four fifths being singletons. On this clone: The antigen is not known.

The CDR3 runs to 17 residues. Per germline, CDR1 MNHNS and CDR2 SASEGT. V was shortened by 4 bases and J by 0 bases, with 13 bases between the two germline ends. The TCR originated in an adult with an advanced solid tumor such as melanoma, head and neck, liver or kidney cancer. The chain links TRBV6-1 to TRBJ2-6, with D possibly TRBD1 on 5 matching bases. This specimen was CD4+ or CD8+ T cells sorted from blood, taken in a trial of the OX40 agonist ivuxolimab. CDR3 region: CASSATDTYSGANVLTF. CDR3 bases: TGTGCCAGCAGTGCAACGGACACTTACTCTGGGGCCAACGTCCTGACTTTC.